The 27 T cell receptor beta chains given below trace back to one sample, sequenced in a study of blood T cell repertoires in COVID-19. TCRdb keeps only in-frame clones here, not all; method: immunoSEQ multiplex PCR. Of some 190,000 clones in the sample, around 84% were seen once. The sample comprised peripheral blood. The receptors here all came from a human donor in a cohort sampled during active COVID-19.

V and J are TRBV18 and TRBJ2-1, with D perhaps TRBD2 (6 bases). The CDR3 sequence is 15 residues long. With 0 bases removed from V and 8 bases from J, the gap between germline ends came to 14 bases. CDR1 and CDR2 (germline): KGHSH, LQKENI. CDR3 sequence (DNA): TGTGCCAGCTCACCACCGTCGCTAGCGTCCGATGAGCAGTTCTTC. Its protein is CASSPPSLASDEQFF. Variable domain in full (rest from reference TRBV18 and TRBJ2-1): NAGVMQNPRHLVRRRGQEARLRCSPMKGHSHVYWYRQLPEEGLKFMVYLQKENIIDESGMPKERFSAEFPKEGPSILRIQQVVRGDSAAYFCASSPPSLASDEQFFGPGTRLTVL.

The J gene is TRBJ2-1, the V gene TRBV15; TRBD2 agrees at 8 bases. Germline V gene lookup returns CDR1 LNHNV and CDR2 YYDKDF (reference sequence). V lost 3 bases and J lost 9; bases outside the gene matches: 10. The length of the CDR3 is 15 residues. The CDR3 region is CATSRGAGVRGEQFF. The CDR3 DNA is TGTGCCACCAGCAGGGGAGCGGGAGTTAGGGGTGAGCAGTTCTTC.

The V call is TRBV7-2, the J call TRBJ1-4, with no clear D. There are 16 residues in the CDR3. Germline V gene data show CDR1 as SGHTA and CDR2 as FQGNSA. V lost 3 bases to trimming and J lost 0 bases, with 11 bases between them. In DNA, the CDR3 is TGTGCCAGCAGCTTCGTCGGGAGCACAACTAATGAAAAACTGTTTTTT. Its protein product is CASSFVGSTTNEKLFF.

CDR3 coding DNA: TGTGCCAGCAGGACCGGAAGGGAGACTGAAGCTTTCTTT. Protein: CASRTGRETEAFF. The chain joins TRBV27 to TRBJ1-1; D is ambiguous. CDR3 length: 13 residues. The ends were cut back, 6 bases at V and 5 bases at J, with 13 bases in the middle. Per the germline V gene, CDR1 is MNHEY and CDR2 is SMNVEV (reference sequence).

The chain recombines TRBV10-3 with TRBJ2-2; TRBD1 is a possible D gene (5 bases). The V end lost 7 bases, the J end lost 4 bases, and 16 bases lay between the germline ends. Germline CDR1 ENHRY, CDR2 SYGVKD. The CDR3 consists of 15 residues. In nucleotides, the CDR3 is TGTGCCATCAAAGCCCCAGGGTGGGGCACCGGGGAGCTGTTTTTT. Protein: CAIKAPGWGTGELFF.

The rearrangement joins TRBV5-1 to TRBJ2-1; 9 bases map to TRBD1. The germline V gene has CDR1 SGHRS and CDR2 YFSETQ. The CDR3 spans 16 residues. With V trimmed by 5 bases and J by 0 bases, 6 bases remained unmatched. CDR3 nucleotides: TGCGCCAGCAGGGGGGGACAGGGTAGCTCCTACAATGAGCAGTTCTTC. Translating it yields CASRGGQGSSYNEQFF.

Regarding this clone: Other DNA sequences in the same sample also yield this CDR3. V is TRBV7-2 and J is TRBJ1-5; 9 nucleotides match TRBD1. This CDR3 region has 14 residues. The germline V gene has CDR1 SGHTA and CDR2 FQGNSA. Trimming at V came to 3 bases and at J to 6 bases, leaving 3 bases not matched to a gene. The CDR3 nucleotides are TGTGCCAGCAGCTTGGGACAGGGAAGTCAGCCCCAGCATTTT. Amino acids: CASSLGQGSQPQHF.

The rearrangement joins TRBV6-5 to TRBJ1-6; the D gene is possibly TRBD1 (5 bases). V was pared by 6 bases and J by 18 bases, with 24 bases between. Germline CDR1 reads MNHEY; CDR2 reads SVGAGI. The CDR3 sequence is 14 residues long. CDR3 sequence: CASRVGASGGRHHF. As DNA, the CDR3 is TGTGCCAGCAGGGTCGGGGCATCGGGAGGCCGCCACCACTTT.

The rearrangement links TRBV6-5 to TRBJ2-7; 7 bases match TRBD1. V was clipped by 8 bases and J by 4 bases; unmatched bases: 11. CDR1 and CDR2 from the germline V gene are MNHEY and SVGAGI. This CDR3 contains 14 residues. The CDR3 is CASVLSGGVYEQYF. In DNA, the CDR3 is TGTGCCAGCGTCCTCTCAGGGGGTGTATACGAGCAGTACTTC.

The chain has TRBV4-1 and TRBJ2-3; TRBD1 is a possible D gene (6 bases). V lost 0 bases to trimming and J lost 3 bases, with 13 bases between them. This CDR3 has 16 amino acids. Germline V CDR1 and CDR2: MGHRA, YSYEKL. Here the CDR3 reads CASSQDGYQGTDTQYF. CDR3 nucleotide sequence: TGCGCCAGCAGCCAAGACGGTTATCAGGGGACAGATACGCAGTATTTT.

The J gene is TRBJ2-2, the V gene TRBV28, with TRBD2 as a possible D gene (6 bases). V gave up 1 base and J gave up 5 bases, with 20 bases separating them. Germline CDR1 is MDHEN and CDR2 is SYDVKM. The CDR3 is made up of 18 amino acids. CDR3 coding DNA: TGTGCCAGCAGTTTATCTGGACGGAGGGCCACCATAACCGGGGAGCTGTTTTTT. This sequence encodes CASSLSGRRATITGELFF. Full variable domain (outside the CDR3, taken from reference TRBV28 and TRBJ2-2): DVKVTQSSRYLVKRTGEKVFLECVQDMDHENMFWYRQDPGLGLRLIYFSYDVKMKEKGDIPEGYSVSREKKERFSLILESASTNQTSMYLCASSLSGRRATITGELFFGEGSRLTVL.

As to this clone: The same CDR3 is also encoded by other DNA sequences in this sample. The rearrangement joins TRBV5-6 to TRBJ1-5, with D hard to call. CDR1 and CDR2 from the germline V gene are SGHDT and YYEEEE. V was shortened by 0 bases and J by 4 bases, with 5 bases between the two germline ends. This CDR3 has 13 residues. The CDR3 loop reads CASSLDRNQPQHF. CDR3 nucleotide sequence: TGTGCCAGCAGCTTGGACAGAAATCAGCCCCAGCATTTT.

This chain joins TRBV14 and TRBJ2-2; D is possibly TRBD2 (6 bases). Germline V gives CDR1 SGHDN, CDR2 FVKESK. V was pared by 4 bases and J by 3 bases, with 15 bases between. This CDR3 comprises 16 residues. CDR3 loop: CASSRREIKDTGELFF. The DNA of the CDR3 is TGTGCCAGCAGCCGGAGGGAGATTAAGGACACCGGGGAGCTGTTTTTT. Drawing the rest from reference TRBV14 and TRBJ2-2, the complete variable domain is EAGVTQFPSHSVIEKGQTVTLRCDPISGHDNLYWYRRVMGKEIKFLLHFVKESKQDESGMPNNRFLAERTGGTYSTLKVQPAELEDSGVYFCASSRREIKDTGELFFGEGSRLTVL.

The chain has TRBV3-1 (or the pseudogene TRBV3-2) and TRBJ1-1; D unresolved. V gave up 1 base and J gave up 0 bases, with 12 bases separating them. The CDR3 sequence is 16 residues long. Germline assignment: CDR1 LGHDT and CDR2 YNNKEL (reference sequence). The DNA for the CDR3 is TGTGCCAGCAGCCAAGGAGCGGTTCTAGTGAACACTGAAGCTTTCTTT. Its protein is CASSQGAVLVNTEAFF.

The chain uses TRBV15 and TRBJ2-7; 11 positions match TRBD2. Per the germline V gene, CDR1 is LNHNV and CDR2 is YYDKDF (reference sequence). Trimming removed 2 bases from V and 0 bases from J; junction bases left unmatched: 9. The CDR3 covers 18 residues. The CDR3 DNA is TGTGCCACCAGCAGATCTACGACTAGCGGGATGTCCTCCTACGAGCAGTACTTC. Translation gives CATSRSTTSGMSSYEQYF.

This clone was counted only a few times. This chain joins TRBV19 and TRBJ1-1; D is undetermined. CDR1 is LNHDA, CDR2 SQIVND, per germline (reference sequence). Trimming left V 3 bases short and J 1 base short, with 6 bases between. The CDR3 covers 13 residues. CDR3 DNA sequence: TGTGCCAGTAGTATCCCTTCGAACACTGAAGCTTTCTTT. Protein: CASSIPSNTEAFF.

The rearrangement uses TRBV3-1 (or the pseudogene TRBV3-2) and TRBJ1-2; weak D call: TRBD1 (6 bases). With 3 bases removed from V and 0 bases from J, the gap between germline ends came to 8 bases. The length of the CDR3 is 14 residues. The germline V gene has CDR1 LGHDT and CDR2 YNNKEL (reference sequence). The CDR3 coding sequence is TGTGCCAGCAGCCACAGGACAGCTAACTATGGCTACACCTTC. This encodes CASSHRTANYGYTF.

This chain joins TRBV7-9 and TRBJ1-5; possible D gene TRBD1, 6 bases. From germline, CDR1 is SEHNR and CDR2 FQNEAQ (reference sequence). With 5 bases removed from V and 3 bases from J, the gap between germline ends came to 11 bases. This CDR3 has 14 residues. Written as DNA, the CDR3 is TGTGCCAGCAGCGACACAGGGTTCAATCAGCCCCAGCATTTT. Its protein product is CASSDTGFNQPQHF.

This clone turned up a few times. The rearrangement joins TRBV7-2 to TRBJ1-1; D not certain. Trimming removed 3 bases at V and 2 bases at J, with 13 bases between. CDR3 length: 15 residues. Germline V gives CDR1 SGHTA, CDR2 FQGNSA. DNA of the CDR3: TGTGCCAGCAGCTTTGGTTCAGGTTCTAACACTGAAGCTTTCTTT. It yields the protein CASSFGSGSNTEAFF.

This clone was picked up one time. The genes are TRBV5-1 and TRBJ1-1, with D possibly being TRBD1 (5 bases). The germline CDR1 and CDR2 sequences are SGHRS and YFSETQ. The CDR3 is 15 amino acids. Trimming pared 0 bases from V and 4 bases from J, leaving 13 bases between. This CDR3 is CASSLATRVGTEAFF. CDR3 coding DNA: TGCGCCAGCAGCTTGGCCACCAGGGTCGGCACTGAAGCTTTCTTT.

CDR3 bases: TGTGCCAGCACCCTTAGGGGGGGTGATGTTGAAAAACTGTTTTTT. Translated: CASTLRGGDVEKLFF. The chain combines TRBV6-5 with TRBJ1-4; maybe TRBD1 (6 bases). This CDR3 region has 15 residues. In germline, CDR1 is MNHEY, CDR2 SVGAGI. V was trimmed by 7 bases and J by 7 bases, leaving 19 bases between them.

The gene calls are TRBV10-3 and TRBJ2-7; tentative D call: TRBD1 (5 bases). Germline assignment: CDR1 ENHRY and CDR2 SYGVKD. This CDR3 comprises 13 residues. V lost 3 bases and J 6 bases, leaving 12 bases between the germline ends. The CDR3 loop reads CAISDLRGREQYV. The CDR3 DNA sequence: TGTGCCATCAGTGACCTTAGGGGTCGCGAGCAGTACGTC.

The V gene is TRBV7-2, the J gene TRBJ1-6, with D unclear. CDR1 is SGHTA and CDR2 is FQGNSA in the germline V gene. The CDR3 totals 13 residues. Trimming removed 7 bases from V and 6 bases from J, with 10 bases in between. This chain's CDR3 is CASKLFVNSPLHF. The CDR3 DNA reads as TGTGCCAGCAAACTCTTCGTTAATTCACCCCTCCACTTT.

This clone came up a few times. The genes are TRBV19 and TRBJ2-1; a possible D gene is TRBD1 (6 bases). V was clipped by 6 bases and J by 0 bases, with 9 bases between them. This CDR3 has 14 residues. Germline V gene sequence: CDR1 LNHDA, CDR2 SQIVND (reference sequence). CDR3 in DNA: TGTGCCAGTAGCGGACAGATCTCCTACAATGAGCAGTTCTTC. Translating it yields CASSGQISYNEQFF. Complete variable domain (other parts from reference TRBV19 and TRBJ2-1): DGGITQSPKYLFRKEGQNVTLSCEQNLNHDAMYWYRQDPGQGLRLIYYSQIVNDFQKGDIAEGYSVSREKKESFPLTVTSAQKNPTAFYLCASSGQISYNEQFFGPGTRLTVL.

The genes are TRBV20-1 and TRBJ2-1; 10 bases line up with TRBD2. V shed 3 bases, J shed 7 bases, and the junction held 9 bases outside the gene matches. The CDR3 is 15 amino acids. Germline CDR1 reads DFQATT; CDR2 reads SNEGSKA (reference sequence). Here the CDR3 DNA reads TGCAGTGCTAGTACGGCTAGCGGGAGAAGTAATGAGCAGTTCTTC. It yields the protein CSASTASGRSNEQFF.

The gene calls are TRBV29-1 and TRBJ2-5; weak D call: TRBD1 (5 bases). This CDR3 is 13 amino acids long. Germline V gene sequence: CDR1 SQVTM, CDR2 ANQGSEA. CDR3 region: CCTSDSNQETQYF. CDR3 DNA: TGCTGCACTTCTGACAGTAACCAAGAGACCCAGTACTTC. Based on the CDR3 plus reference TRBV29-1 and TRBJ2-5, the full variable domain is SAVISQKPSRDICQRGTSLTIQCQVDSQVTMMFWYRQQPGQSLTLIATANQGSEATYESGFVIDKFPISRPNLTFSTLTVSNMSPEDSSIYLCCTSDSNQETQYFGPGTRLLVL.

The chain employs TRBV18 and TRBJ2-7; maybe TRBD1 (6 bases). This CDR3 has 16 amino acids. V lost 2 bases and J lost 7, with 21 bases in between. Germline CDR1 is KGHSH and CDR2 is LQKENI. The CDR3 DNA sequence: TGTGCCAGCTCACCAGGCACCGGGACAAGGGTAGGGGAGCAGTACGTC. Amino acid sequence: CASSPGTGTRVGEQYV.